The 3 T cell receptor beta chains below all came from one sample that was sequenced in a study of cytomegalovirus exposure and HLA in healthy donors. The PCR contained 60 Vbeta and 13 Jbeta primers. The method was immunoSEQ multiplex PCR; TCRdb's version includes in-frame clones alone and lacks a portion of them. The sample yields around 120,000 clones, roughly four fifths seen once. The source material was PBMCs. Every receptor here comes from a boy aged 5 to 17 in good health and CMV-seronegative.

This chain links TRBV27 with TRBJ2-5; D possibly corresponds to TRBD1 (6 bases). The CDR3 is 11 amino acids. Per germline, CDR1 MNHEY and CDR2 SMNVEV (reference sequence). Trimming removed 8 bases at V and 4 bases at J, with 8 bases between. CDR3 in amino acids: CASGGVETQYF. In nucleotides, the CDR3 is TGTGCCAGCGGGGGCGTAGAGACCCAGTACTTC.

The DNA for the CDR3 is TGCAGCGCTTACTACAATGAGCAGTTCTTC. Protein product: CSAYYNEQFF. The chain carries TRBV29-1 and TRBJ2-1; the D is unclear. In germline, CDR1 is SQVTM, CDR2 ANQGSEA. Trimming removed 7 bases at V and 3 bases at J, with 4 bases between. CDR3 length: 10 residues.

The V call is TRBV27, the J call TRBJ2-5; a weak D match, TRBD1 (5 bases). The CDR3 is 15 residues long. V dropped 3 bases and J dropped 1 base, with 12 bases sitting between them. Germline CDR1 and CDR2: MNHEY and SMNVEV (reference sequence). CDR3 DNA sequence: TGTGCCAGCAGTTTCTCCAGGGCCCTCCAAGAGACCCAGTACTTC. Translating it yields CASSFSRALQETQYF.